This T cell receptor beta chain was identified in a study of T cell repertoires in cytomegalovirus infection. General study points: HLA-C-restricted, CMV-specific TCR beta clonotypes were dominant ex vivo.

This clonotype was observed many times. Its specificity is not known. This CDR3 is 15 amino acids long. J lost 7 bases, V lost 2 bases, and 5 bases had no gene match. Per the germline V gene, CDR1 is MNHEY and CDR2 is SVGAGI. TCRdb used MiXCR to reprocess the reads, holding one entry per CDR3 protein. Of 200,000 to 250,000 distinct CDR3 sequences in the sample, over 20% were seen once. Material: CD8+ T cells from PBMCs. The chain recombines TRBV6-5 with TRBJ1-6, with TRBD1 matching 7 bases. The sequence came from a human donor in good health (CMV status not recorded). Some clones in this sample may be carry-over from other donors' samples. This CDR3 is CASSYGGGGNSPLHF. In nucleotides, the CDR3 is TGTGCCAGCAGTTACGGAGGGGGCGGGAATTCACCCCTCCACTTT.